A single sample gave rise to the 29 T cell receptor beta chains below, sequenced in a study of blood T cell repertoires in COVID-19. Only in-frame clones appear in the TCRdb table, and some are missing; sequencing was by immunoSEQ multiplex PCR. The sample shows nearly 250,000 clones, roughly 85% of them seen only once. Input material: PBMCs or T cells enriched from blood (not recorded which). The receptor set was obtained from a woman between 45 and 60 years old with acute COVID-19.

The sample holds one count of this clone. The rearrangement joins TRBV4-1 to TRBJ1-3; unclear D gene. The CDR3 is made up of 16 amino acids. V dropped 1 base and J dropped 0 bases, with 10 bases sitting between them. CDR1 MGHRA and CDR2 YSYEKL come from the germline V gene. In DNA form, the CDR3 reads TGCGCCAGCAGCCAAGTTCAGATAAGCTCTGGAAACACCATATATTTT. It is translated as CASSQVQISSGNTIYF.

This chain joins TRBV2 and TRBJ2-7; a weak D match, TRBD2 (6 bases). The ends were cut back, 4 bases at V and 9 bases at J, with 10 bases in the middle. Germline V CDR1 and CDR2: SNHLY, FYNNEI. The CDR3 sequence is 11 residues long. The CDR3 loop is CASSARGLQYF. CDR3 DNA sequence: TGTGCCAGCAGTGCTCGGGGACTGCAGTACTTC.

The chain carries TRBV4-3 and TRBJ1-1; D not resolved. Germline V gives CDR1 LGHNA, CDR2 YSLEER. V was clipped by 2 bases and J by 3 bases, with 10 bases between them. The CDR3 totals 14 residues. The CDR3 region has the DNA TGCGCCAGCAGCCAAAGGTTCGCGGACACTGAAGCTTTCTTT. It codes for CASSQRFADTEAFF.

The CDR3 loop is CASSSRGSGNTIYF. Written as DNA, the CDR3 is TGTGCCAGCAGCTCCCGGGGCAGCGGGAACACCATATATTTT. The chain is built from TRBV7-8 and TRBJ1-3; D perhaps matches TRBD1 (5 bases). V lost 4 bases, J lost 7 bases, and 14 bases lay in between. The CDR3 spans 14 residues. Germline assignment: CDR1 SGHVS and CDR2 FQNEAQ.

The genes are TRBV30 and TRBJ1-2; a possible D gene is TRBD1 (5 bases). Germline loops: CDR1 GTSNPN, CDR2 SVGIG (reference sequence). V shed 0 bases and J shed 6 bases, with 11 bases lying between them. The CDR3 is 13 residues long. In DNA form, the CDR3 reads TGTGCCTGGAGTGTCTGGCAGGGCCATGGCTACACCTTC. Translating gives CAWSVWQGHGYTF. The whole variable domain, remainder taken from reference TRBV30 and TRBJ1-2, is SQTIHQWPATLVQPVGSPLSLECTVEGTSNPNLYWYRQAAGRGLQLLFYSVGIGQISSEVPQNLSASRPQDRQFILSSKKLLLSDSGFYLCAWSVWQGHGYTFGSGTRLTVV.

As regards this clone: This same CDR3 is encoded by further DNA sequences in the sample. The rearrangement uses TRBV7-6 and TRBJ1-1, with D perhaps TRBD1 (5 bases). The germline V and J ends were trimmed by 3 bases and 4 bases, with 15 bases remaining between them. Germline V gives CDR1 SGHVS, CDR2 FNYEAQ. The CDR3 runs to 15 residues. CDR3 sequence: CASSLARAQGTEAFF. For the CDR3, the DNA is TGTGCCAGCAGCTTGGCCCGGGCCCAGGGCACTGAAGCTTTCTTT.

This clone came up a few times. This rearrangement joins TRBV4-3 to TRBJ1-2; 7 bases are shared with TRBD1. The V gene end was trimmed by 0 bases and the J gene end by 8 bases; junction bases not matched to a gene: 9. In germline, CDR1 is LGHNA, CDR2 YSLEER. CDR3 size: 15 residues. The chain's CDR3 is CASSQEWQGVGGYTF. For the CDR3, the DNA is TGCGCCAGCAGCCAAGAATGGCAGGGGGTAGGGGGCTACACCTTC.

The genes are TRBV5-1 and TRBJ1-1; the D is unclear. The CDR3 totals 16 residues. V was trimmed by 0 bases and J by 1 base, leaving 13 bases between them. The germline V gene encodes CDR1 SGHRS and CDR2 YFSETQ. The DNA of the CDR3 is TGCGCCAGCAGCTTGGTCGCGGCGAAAGGGAACACTGAAGCTTTCTTT. This gives the protein CASSLVAAKGNTEAFF.

The genes are TRBV7-2 and TRBJ1-4; 7 bases fit TRBD1. Trimming took 1 base from V and 8 from J; bases not matched to a gene: 10. CDR3 size: 16 residues. Germline V CDR1 and CDR2: SGHTA, FQGNSA. CDR3 protein: CASSLDQTGRREKLFF. CDR3 in DNA: TGTGCCAGCAGCTTAGACCAGACAGGGCGCAGGGAAAAACTGTTTTTT.

CDR3 nucleotides: TGTGCCAGCAGCCCGACCGGTTCCACGGCGGATGGCTACACCTTC. Protein sequence: CASSPTGSTADGYTF. The chain employs TRBV7-2 and TRBJ1-2; D is ambiguous. Germline assignment: CDR1 SGHTA and CDR2 FQGNSA. Trimming shortened V by 5 bases and J by 6 bases, and 19 bases separated the two germline ends. This CDR3 has 15 amino acids.

A single count supports this clone. The genes are TRBV6-2 or TRBV6-3 and TRBJ1-1; tentative D call: TRBD1 (6 bases). V was cut by 4 bases and J by 5 bases, with 11 bases left in between. The CDR3 totals 13 residues. Germline CDR1 is MNHEY and CDR2 is SVGEGT. The CDR3 DNA sequence: TGTGCCAGCAGTTCGGGGGGCAGAACTGAAGCTTTCTTT. The encoded protein is CASSSGGRTEAFF.

V and J are TRBV13 and TRBJ1-1, with 7 positions matching TRBD1. This CDR3 spans 17 amino acids. Germline CDR1 PRHDT, CDR2 FYEKMQ (reference sequence). With 2 bases clipped from V and 0 bases from J, the junction kept 9 bases outside the gene matches. CDR3 DNA sequence: TGTGCCAGCAGCTTAAGACGGGGACAGACCATGAACACTGAAGCTTTCTTT. It translates to CASSLRRGQTMNTEAFF.

V usage is TRBV10-1 and J usage is TRBJ2-2; possibly TRBD1 for D (5 bases). Trimming pared 3 bases from V and 6 bases from J, leaving 8 bases between. Germline V gives CDR1 WNHNN, CDR2 SYGVQD (reference sequence). CDR3 length equals 13 residues. The CDR3 bases are TGCGCCAGCAGTGAAAGGGGTTCCGGGGAGCTGTTTTTT. Translating it yields CASSERGSGELFF.

The chain combines TRBV5-1 with TRBJ2-2; the match to TRBD1 covers 9 bases. Trimming took 5 bases from V and 9 from J; bases not matched to a gene: 8. Germline lookup yields CDR1 SGHRS and CDR2 YFSETQ. This CDR3 is built from 14 residues. The CDR3 coding sequence is TGCGCCAGCAGTCAGACAGGGGGAAGCAGGGAGCTGTTTTTT. Its translation is CASSQTGGSRELFF.

The V gene is TRBV3-1 (or the pseudogene TRBV3-2), the J gene TRBJ1-2; no definite D call. CDR3 size: 13 residues. Trimming stripped 0 bases from V and 7 bases from J, with 9 bases between. Germline assignment: CDR1 LGHDT and CDR2 YNNKEL (reference sequence). CDR3: CASSQDGRSGYTF. CDR3 bases: TGTGCCAGCAGCCAAGATGGGAGGAGTGGCTACACCTTC.

The rearrangement joins TRBV3-1 (or the pseudogene TRBV3-2) to TRBJ1-2; 8 bases line up with TRBD1. V lost 3 bases to trimming and J lost 3 bases; unmatched junction nucleotides: 6. This CDR3 has 15 residues. Per germline, CDR1 LGHDT and CDR2 YNNKEL (reference sequence). Here the CDR3 reads CASSQWTGLDYGYTF. The CDR3 DNA reads TGTGCCAGCAGCCAGTGGACAGGGCTCGACTATGGCTACACCTTC.

This clone was detected only a few times. The chain joins TRBV6-2 or TRBV6-3 to TRBJ2-7, with 9 bases aligning to TRBD1. This CDR3 is 14 amino acids long. J was trimmed by 5 bases and V by 6 bases; bases with no gene match: 8. The germline V gene encodes CDR1 MNHEY and CDR2 SVGEGT. The CDR3 sequence: CASSSGTGLNEQYF. The CDR3 region has the DNA TGTGCCAGCAGCTCCGGGACAGGGCTCAACGAGCAGTACTTC.

V gene TRBV7-9 combines with J gene TRBJ1-2; the match to TRBD1 covers 7 bases. The CDR3 has 13 residues. The germline V gene has CDR1 SEHNR and CDR2 FQNEAQ (reference sequence). Trimming took 6 bases from V and 2 from J; bases not matched to a gene: 3. CDR3 sequence: CASSPTGNYGYTF. DNA for the CDR3: TGTGCCAGCAGTCCGACAGGGAACTATGGCTACACCTTC.

This chain joins TRBV7-9 and TRBJ2-5; no clear D gene. The CDR3 runs to 17 residues. Germline assignment: CDR1 SEHNR and CDR2 FQNEAQ (reference sequence). Trimming took off 1 base at V and 4 bases at J, with 19 bases between the two ends. Here the CDR3 reads CASSLGEAPTGGETQYF. In DNA form, the CDR3 reads TGTGCCAGCAGCTTAGGCGAGGCCCCTACCGGCGGAGAGACCCAGTACTTC.

The chain links TRBV5-7 to TRBJ2-1, with D maybe TRBD2 (7 bases). Being an ORF, TRBV5-7 has a function that is uncertain. V shed 1 base and J shed 1 base, with 12 bases lying between them. This CDR3 comprises 16 residues. The CDR3 loop reads CASSLLGGRSYNEQFF. The CDR3 DNA is TGTGCCAGCAGCTTGCTCGGGGGGCGATCCTACAATGAGCAGTTCTTC.

The chain carries TRBV10-3 and TRBJ1-5, with a possible D match to TRBD1 (5 bases). The germline CDR1 and CDR2 sequences are ENHRY and SYGVKD. This CDR3 has 15 residues. V was shortened by 0 bases and J by 1 base, with 7 bases between the two germline ends. The CDR3 sequence is CAISESRGSNQPQHF. The CDR3 DNA follows: TGTGCCATCAGTGAGTCCCGGGGGAGCAATCAGCCCCAGCATTTT.

CDR3 sequence (DNA): TGCGCCAGCAGCACCGGGACTAGCGGGAAAAGCACCGGGGAGCTGTTTTTT. This encodes CASSTGTSGKSTGELFF. The chain combines TRBV5-1 with TRBJ2-2, with TRBD2 identical over 13 bases. Germline assignment: CDR1 SGHRS and CDR2 YFSETQ. CDR3 length equals 17 residues. V lost 4 bases to trimming and J lost 4 bases; unmatched junction nucleotides: 7. The whole variable domain, remainder taken from reference TRBV5-1 and TRBJ2-2, is KAGVTQTPRYLIKTRGQQVTLSCSPISGHRSVSWYQQTPGQGLQFLFEYFSETQRNKGNFPGRFSGRQFSNSRSEMNVSTLELGDSALYLCASSTGTSGKSTGELFFGEGSRLTVL.

The rearrangement uses TRBV2 and TRBJ1-5, with D unclear. The CDR3 consists of 13 residues. Trimming cost V 7 bases and J 5 bases, with 12 bases left between them. Germline assignment: CDR1 SNHLY and CDR2 FYNNEI. Written as DNA, the CDR3 is TGTGCCAGCACTATACGAGAAGATCAGCCCCAGCATTTT. Its protein product is CASTIREDQPQHF.

The chain combines TRBV5-4 with TRBJ2-7; D not certain. This CDR3 has 12 residues. In germline, CDR1 is SGHNT, CDR2 YYREEE (reference sequence). Trimming took off 0 bases at V and 4 bases at J, with 5 bases between the two ends. CDR3 DNA sequence: TGTGCCAGCAGCTTGGATCGGTACGAGCAGTACTTC. It codes for CASSLDRYEQYF.

This chain links TRBV5-1 with TRBJ1-1; TRBD1 aligns across 8 bases. The length of the CDR3 is 16 residues. The germline V gene encodes CDR1 SGHRS and CDR2 YFSETQ. Trimming cost V 4 bases and J 0 bases; bases outside gene matches: 8. In nucleotides, the CDR3 is TGCGCCAGCAGCCCCACCCGGACAGGGATGAACACTGAAGCTTTCTTT. It translates to CASSPTRTGMNTEAFF.

J is TRBJ2-1 and V is TRBV11-2; a possible D gene is TRBD2 (5 bases). This CDR3 is 19 amino acids long. V gave up 1 base and J gave up 0 bases, with 19 bases separating them. Germline V gene lookup returns CDR1 SGHAT and CDR2 FQNNGV. This CDR3 is CASSLVRFEGRNSYNEQFF. For the CDR3, the DNA is TGTGCCAGCAGCTTAGTGCGGTTTGAGGGCCGAAACTCCTACAATGAGCAGTTCTTC.

In the case of this clone: This same CDR3 is encoded by further DNA sequences in the sample. The chain combines TRBV18 with TRBJ2-5; 9 bases are shared with TRBD2. CDR1 is KGHSH and CDR2 is LQKENI in the germline V gene. This CDR3 is 14 amino acids long. The J segment lost 3 bases and the V segment lost 6 bases, leaving 5 bases of the junction unmatched. The CDR3 here is CASSPRLAEETQYF. The CDR3, as DNA: TGTGCCAGCTCGCCTCGACTAGCGGAAGAGACCCAGTACTTC.

This clone was seen once. The rearrangement links TRBV9 to TRBJ2-2; maybe TRBD1 (6 bases). The CDR3 contains 15 residues. Germline-derived CDR1 and CDR2 are SGDLS and YYNGEE. The V end was cut by 3 bases, the J end by 7 bases, with 16 bases between. The CDR3 DNA is TGTGCCAGCAGCGCAGGGGTTTTTGGATACGGGGAGCTGTTTTTT. Its protein is CASSAGVFGYGELFF.

The V gene is TRBV19, the J gene TRBJ2-1; tentative D call: TRBD1 (5 bases). This CDR3 has 17 amino acids. V was cut by 5 bases and J by 1 base, with 18 bases left in between. Germline CDR1 LNHDA, CDR2 SQIVND (reference sequence). CDR3 nucleotides: TGTGCCAGTAGTTACTGGGGCCCTTTTAATTCCTACAATGAGCAGTTCTTC. Amino acids: CASSYWGPFNSYNEQFF.